The 32 T cell receptor beta chains listed next were all sequenced from one sample in a study of T cell clones after liver transplantation (dated by TCRdb to between 2018 and 2021). Preparation of the library involved the immunoSEQ multiplex PCR assay. What TCRdb holds here is the immuneACCESS table cut down to in-frame rearrangements. Part of the clones is not present; checked against another copy, under half of the missing clones reflect an unresolved V gene, and the others are unexplained. Recorded for this sample are tens of thousands of clones; approximately 70% of them occurred a single time. The ten largest clones add up to over 2.5% of the sample. The sequenced sample was CD4+ T cells from blood, obtained at the 15-month timepoint. The receptors shown here come from a human patient who received a liver transplant. Following a transplant, some T lymphocytes may have been derived from the graft donor.

The V and J genes are TRBV7-9 and TRBJ2-3; tentative D call: TRBD2 (5 bases). The germline gives CDR1 SEHNR, CDR2 FQNEAQ (reference sequence). The CDR3 covers 15 residues. The ends were cut back, 5 bases at V and 5 bases at J, with 17 bases in the middle. The CDR3 DNA reads TGTGCCAGCAGCGCAGCCTCGGGATCTGGAGATACGCAGTATTTT. Translating gives CASSAASGSGDTQYF. The full variable domain, rest sourced from reference TRBV7-9 and TRBJ2-3, is DTGVSQNPRHKITKRGQNVTFRCDPISEHNRLYWYRQTLGQGPEFLTYFQNEAQLEKSRLLSDRFSAERPKGSFSTLEIQRTEQGDSAMYLCASSAASGSGDTQYFGPGTRLTVL.

The chain employs TRBV19 and TRBJ1-6; 7 nucleotides agree with TRBD1. This CDR3 is built from 15 residues. The V gene end was trimmed by 10 bases and the J gene end by 4 bases; junction bases not matched to a gene: 10. Germline V CDR1 and CDR2: LNHDA, SQIVND (reference sequence). The CDR3 sequence: CATGGRGEYNSPLHF. CDR3 in DNA: TGTGCCACAGGCGGCAGGGGGGAATATAATTCACCCCTCCACTTT.

The V call is TRBV4-3, the J call TRBJ1-2; 7 bases fit TRBD1. The CDR3 is made up of 16 amino acids. Germline CDR1 LGHNA, CDR2 YSLEER. Germline trimming cut 0 bases from V and 4 bases from J; bases unmatched to any gene: 8. In nucleotides, the CDR3 is TGCGCCAGCAGCCAAGACGCCTTAACAGGGGTCTATGGCTACACCTTC. Translated: CASSQDALTGVYGYTF.

V is TRBV6-1 and J is TRBJ2-3, with TRBD2 matching 11 bases. The CDR3 has 19 residues. The V gene end was trimmed by 4 bases and the J gene end by 3 bases; junction bases not matched to a gene: 15. CDR1 is MNHNS and CDR2 is SASEGT in the germline V gene. The CDR3 sequence is CASSADRSGGAGWTDTQYF. The CDR3 DNA reads as TGTGCCAGCAGTGCTGATCGTAGCGGGGGGGCCGGTTGGACAGATACGCAGTATTTT.

The chain uses TRBV2 and TRBJ1-4, with a possible D match to TRBD1 (6 bases). Trimming shortened V by 2 bases and J by 11 bases, and 6 bases separated the two germline ends. Germline V gene data show CDR1 as SNHLY and CDR2 as FYNNEI. The CDR3 has 11 residues. CDR3 region: CASSEQGKLFF. In DNA, the CDR3 is TGTGCCAGCAGTGAACAGGGGAAACTGTTTTTT.

V usage is TRBV19 and J usage is TRBJ2-2; D is ambiguous. The CDR3 length is 15 residues. V was cut by 7 bases and J by 2 bases, with 14 bases left in between. Germline CDR1 LNHDA, CDR2 SQIVND (reference sequence). CDR3 coding DNA: TGTGCCAGTACTGCCACGGGCCTCAACACCGGGGAGCTGTTTTTT. It translates to CASTATGLNTGELFF.

This clone counts as medium-sized. V and J are TRBV5-1 and TRBJ2-7, with D maybe TRBD2 (6 bases). Trimming stripped 2 bases from V and 7 bases from J, with 13 bases between. This CDR3 spans 13 amino acids. The germline gives CDR1 SGHRS, CDR2 YFSETQ. CDR3 amino acids: CASSFLASQEQYF. The CDR3 nucleotides read TGCGCCAGCAGCTTCCTAGCGAGTCAAGAGCAGTACTTC. Using reference TRBV5-1 and TRBJ2-7 for the parts outside the CDR3, the full variable domain is KAGVTQTPRYLIKTRGQQVTLSCSPISGHRSVSWYQQTPGQGLQFLFEYFSETQRNKGNFPGRFSGRQFSNSRSEMNVSTLELGDSALYLCASSFLASQEQYFGPGTRLTVT.

This chain links TRBV30 with TRBJ2-4; no clear D. The CDR3 covers 11 residues. Germline V lookup: CDR1 GTSNPN, CDR2 SVGIG (reference sequence). The germline V and J ends were trimmed by 4 bases and 9 bases, with 10 bases remaining between them. As DNA, the CDR3 is TGTGCCTGGACTGAGAAGAGCATTCAGTACTTC. The encoded protein is CAWTEKSIQYF. The variable domain in full, with the rest retrieved from reference TRBV30 and TRBJ2-4, is SQTIHQWPATLVQPVGSPLSLECTVEGTSNPNLYWYRQAAGRGLQLLFYSVGIGQISSEVPQNLSASRPQDRQFILSSKKLLLSDSGFYLCAWTEKSIQYFGAGTRLSVL.

The chain's CDR3 is CSAIYNEKLFF. CDR3 DNA: TGCAGTGCTATCTATAATGAAAAACTGTTTTTT. The chain is built from TRBV20-1 and TRBJ1-4, with no clear D. The CDR3 has 11 amino acids. Trimming removed 4 bases at V and 4 bases at J, with 4 bases between. Germline V lookup: CDR1 DFQATT, CDR2 SNEGSKA (reference sequence).

This clone showed up just once. The chain couples TRBV29-1 to TRBJ1-1; 9 nucleotides line up with TRBD1. This CDR3 is built from 15 residues. Germline-derived CDR1 and CDR2 are SQVTM and ANQGSEA. J lost 3 bases, V lost 4 bases, and 9 bases had no gene match. CDR3: CSVGQTGGQDTEAFF. CDR3 nucleotide sequence: TGCAGCGTTGGACAGACAGGGGGTCAGGACACTGAAGCTTTCTTT. Combining the CDR3 with reference TRBV29-1 and TRBJ1-1 gives the whole variable domain SAVISQKPSRDICQRGTSLTIQCQVDSQVTMMFWYRQQPGQSLTLIATANQGSEATYESGFVIDKFPISRPNLTFSTLTVSNMSPEDSSIYLCSVGQTGGQDTEAFFGQGTRLTVV.

The chain combines TRBV6-1 with TRBJ1-2, with a tentative D call TRBD1 (5 bases). The V and J ends lost 1 base and 3 bases respectively, with 12 bases between them. The CDR3 covers 15 residues. Looked up from germline, CDR1 is MNHNS and CDR2 is SASEGT. Here the CDR3 reads CASSEGAGSYYGYTF. CDR3 sequence (DNA): TGTGCCAGCAGTGAAGGGGCAGGGAGTTACTATGGCTACACCTTC.

The chain has TRBV19 and TRBJ2-2; D not resolved. This CDR3 spans 14 amino acids. V shed 7 bases and J shed 2 bases, with 11 bases lying between them. Germline V gene data show CDR1 as LNHDA and CDR2 as SQIVND (reference sequence). CDR3 in DNA: TGTGCCAGTACCCCATCTTATAACACCGGGGAGCTGTTTTTT. This sequence encodes CASTPSYNTGELFF.

This rearrangement joins TRBV6-4 to TRBJ1-5, with a tentative D call TRBD1 (6 bases). CDR1 MRHNA and CDR2 SNTAGT come from the germline V gene. Trimming removed 6 bases from V and 0 bases from J, with 21 bases in between. CDR3 size: 18 residues. The CDR3 nucleotides read TGTGCCAGCAGCCACGACGCCGACAGGCCGCCTAGCAATCAGCCCCAGCATTTT. The encoded protein is CASSHDADRPPSNQPQHF.

This chain links TRBV7-2 with TRBJ1-1; TRBD1 is a possible D gene (6 bases). CDR3 size: 13 residues. Trimming removed 3 bases from V and 4 bases from J, with 9 bases in between. Looked up from germline, CDR1 is SGHTA and CDR2 is FQGNSA. CDR3 sequence: CASSFRGGTEAFF. DNA for the CDR3: TGTGCCAGCAGCTTCCGAGGGGGCACTGAAGCTTTCTTT.

This chain joins TRBV7-2 and TRBJ2-4; 9 nucleotides agree with TRBD1. The CDR3 consists of 13 residues. V shed 5 bases, J shed 8 bases, and the junction held 4 bases outside the gene matches. Germline loops: CDR1 SGHTA, CDR2 FQGNSA. DNA for the CDR3: TGTGCCAGCAGCCCCTGGACAGGGGACATTCAGTACTTC. This gives the protein CASSPWTGDIQYF.

The rearrangement uses TRBV19 and TRBJ2-2; TRBD1 matches 7 bases. The CDR3 covers 15 residues. J was trimmed by 0 bases and V by 5 bases; bases with no gene match: 3. The germline V gene has CDR1 LNHDA and CDR2 SQIVND (reference sequence). The CDR3 DNA follows: TGTGCCAGTAGTTGGCAGGGGGCGAACACCGGGGAGCTGTTTTTT. Protein sequence: CASSWQGANTGELFF.

V is TRBV30 and J is TRBJ2-5; TRBD2 matches at 8 bases. The CDR3 consists of 15 residues. The germline gives CDR1 GTSNPN, CDR2 SVGIG (reference sequence). The junction had 9 bases not matched to a gene; V was cut back by 3 bases and J by 3 bases. The CDR3 protein is CAWSPGLAGKETQYF. CDR3 sequence (DNA): TGTGCCTGGAGCCCAGGGTTAGCGGGGAAAGAGACCCAGTACTTC.

The J gene is TRBJ1-1, the V gene TRBV7-8, with TRBD1 matching 7 bases. V lost 4 bases, J lost 7 bases, and 3 bases stayed unmatched. The V gene's germline CDR1 is SGHVS and CDR2 FQNEAQ. This CDR3 region has 12 residues. The CDR3 here is CASSSRDSEAFF. The CDR3, as DNA: TGTGCCAGCAGCTCCCGGGACAGTGAAGCTTTCTTT. Complete variable domain (other parts from reference TRBV7-8 and TRBJ1-1): GAGVSQSPRYKVAKRGQDVALRCDPISGHVSLFWYQQALGQGPEFLTYFQNEAQLDKSGLPSDRFFAERPEGSVSTLKIQRTQQEDSAVYLCASSSRDSEAFFGQGTRLTVV.

V usage is TRBV2 and J usage is TRBJ2-2; 8 bases line up with TRBD1. Germline CDR1 is SNHLY and CDR2 is FYNNEI. The V and J ends lost 6 bases and 4 bases, in that order; junction bases with no gene match: 4. CDR3 length: 14 amino acids. The CDR3 coding sequence is TGTGCCAGCAGGGAGGACAGGGCCACCGGGGAGCTGTTTTTT. Translating gives CASREDRATGELFF.

In its sample, this clone was seen a few times. The chain uses TRBV29-1 and TRBJ2-3; 14 bases fit TRBD2. The germline V gene encodes CDR1 SQVTM and CDR2 ANQGSEA. There are 14 residues in the CDR3. The junction had 5 bases not matched to a gene; V was cut back by 6 bases and J by 6 bases. Written as DNA, the CDR3 is TGCAGCGTGGCCGGGACTAGCGGGGGTGATACGCAGTATTTT. Amino acid sequence: CSVAGTSGGDTQYF.

This clone was observed once. This chain joins TRBV28 and TRBJ2-6, with D maybe TRBD1 (5 bases). V lost 6 bases to trimming and J lost 0 bases, with 9 bases between them. This CDR3 contains 15 residues. Germline CDR1 and CDR2: MDHEN and SYDVKM. CDR3 in amino acids: CASSRTFSGANVLTF. In DNA form, the CDR3 reads TGTGCCAGCAGCCGGACATTCTCTGGGGCCAACGTCCTGACTTTC. Full variable domain (outside the CDR3, taken from reference TRBV28 and TRBJ2-6): DVKVTQSSRYLVKRTGEKVFLECVQDMDHENMFWYRQDPGLGLRLIYFSYDVKMKEKGDIPEGYSVSREKKERFSLILESASTNQTSMYLCASSRTFSGANVLTFGAGSRLTVL.

This rearrangement joins TRBV21-1 to TRBJ2-7; the D call in the table, TRBD2, was not verified against the DNA. TRBV21-1 constitutes a pseudogene. The CDR3 runs 16 residues. This CDR3 is CASSKDAGLSSYEQYV. CDR3 coding DNA: TGTGCCAGCAGCAAAGATGCGGGACTAAGCTCCTACGAGCAGTACGTC.

The chain couples TRBV2 to TRBJ1-5, with D tentatively TRBD1 (5 bases). The germline gives CDR1 SNHLY, CDR2 FYNNEI. V gave up 5 bases and J gave up 11 bases, with 19 bases separating them. This CDR3 contains 14 residues. This CDR3 reads CASSIWSGGDAQHF. The CDR3 DNA reads as TGTGCCAGCAGTATTTGGTCGGGGGGTGATGCCCAGCATTTT.

In regard to this clone: A much larger clone differs by one base, so this may be a read error. This specimen includes other DNA sequences encoding the same CDR3. The gene calls are TRBV20-1 and TRBJ1-4; D gene ambiguous. There are 10 residues in the CDR3. Germline-derived CDR1 and CDR2 are DFQATT and SNEGSKA (reference sequence). V dropped 2 bases and J dropped 5 bases, with 0 bases sitting between them. CDR3: CSARNEKLFF. The CDR3 region has the DNA TGCAGTGCTAGAAATGAAAAACTGTTTTTT.

The chain uses TRBV6-5 and TRBJ1-4; D not certain. V gave up 7 bases and J gave up 7 bases, with 19 bases separating them. The germline CDR1 and CDR2 sequences are MNHEY and SVGAGI. This CDR3 has 15 amino acids. CDR3 DNA: TGTGCCAGCACCCCTAGCGGGTCAGGTGCTGAAAAACTGTTTTTT. Protein: CASTPSGSGAEKLFF.

This chain connects TRBV28 to TRBJ1-2; D remains unclear. This CDR3 is 13 amino acids long. In germline, CDR1 is MDHEN, CDR2 SYDVKM. V gave up 3 bases and J gave up 4 bases, with 9 bases separating them. The CDR3 DNA sequence: TGTGCCAGCAGTTTTAAGACTCGCTATGGCTACACCTTC. It specifies CASSFKTRYGYTF.

This sequence joins TRBV6-6 and TRBJ2-7; 9 bases agree with TRBD2. J was trimmed by 4 bases and V by 6 bases; bases with no gene match: 10. The CDR3 runs to 15 residues. The germline V gene encodes CDR1 MNHNY and CDR2 SVGAGI (reference sequence). The CDR3 coding sequence is TGTGCCAGCAGCCCCGATAGCGGGAGAGAATACGAGCAGTACGTC. Amino acid sequence: CASSPDSGREYEQYV.

About this clone: One junction end does not reproduce the germline sequence, and a read error may be involved. The V gene is TRBV6-1, the J gene TRBJ1-1; 7 bases fit TRBD1. The V gene's germline CDR1 is MNHNS and CDR2 SASEGT. The CDR3 is made up of 15 amino acids. CDR3 nucleotides: TGTGCCAGCAGTCCTATCGGACAGGTGAACGCTGAAGCTTTCTTT. Its translation is CASSPIGQVNAEAFF.

This clone appeared once. J is TRBJ2-2 and V is TRBV19; TRBD2 is a possible D gene (5 bases). Germline CDR1 is LNHDA and CDR2 is SQIVND (reference sequence). The CDR3 consists of 13 residues. The germline V and J ends were trimmed by 6 bases and 7 bases, with 12 bases remaining between them. The CDR3 reads CASRASFNGELFF. The CDR3 DNA reads as TGTGCCAGTAGGGCTAGCTTTAACGGGGAGCTGTTTTTT.

This clone was detected only once. The V and J genes are TRBV5-1 and TRBJ2-3, with D unclear. Germline values: CDR1 SGHRS, CDR2 YFSETQ. The CDR3 has 12 residues. V dropped 0 bases and J dropped 4 bases, with 3 bases sitting between them. The CDR3 loop is CASSLGADTQYF. The CDR3 DNA sequence: TGCGCCAGCAGCTTGGGGGCAGATACGCAGTATTTT.

Only a few counts were recorded for this clone. J is TRBJ2-1 and V is TRBV2; 13 nucleotides align to TRBD2. After removal of 7 bases from V and 4 bases from J, the junction contained 4 bases not matched to a gene. From germline, CDR1 is SNHLY and CDR2 FYNNEI. This CDR3 has 15 residues. CDR3 sequence: CASKGTSGVYNEQFF. The CDR3 DNA reads as TGTGCCAGCAAAGGGACTAGCGGGGTTTACAATGAGCAGTTCTTC.

The chain is built from TRBV5-5 and TRBJ1-2, with D possibly matching TRBD1 (5 bases). Germline loops: CDR1 SGHKS, CDR2 YYEKEE (reference sequence). V was cut by 1 base and J by 2 bases, with 18 bases left in between. This CDR3 region has 17 residues. Here the CDR3 reads CASSLHIAGTANYGYTF. The CDR3, as DNA: TGTGCCAGCAGCTTGCATATCGCTGGGACCGCCAACTATGGCTACACCTTC. The complete variable domain, with remaining parts taken from reference TRBV5-5 and TRBJ1-2, reads DAGVTQSPTHLIKTRGQQVTLRCSPISGHKSVSWYQQVLGQGPQFIFQYYEKEERGRGNFPDRFSARQFPNYSSELNVNALLLGDSALYLCASSLHIAGTANYGYTFGSGTRLTVV.